This T cell receptor (beta chain) stems from a study of blood T cell repertoires in COVID-19. This clone has more than one count but fewer than ten. Sequenced by immunoSEQ multiplex PCR; TCRdb stores in-frame clones only, minus some. The sample contains around 140,000 clones, about 86% of which appear only once. The specimen was PBMCs or T cells enriched from blood (not recorded which). This clonotype originated in a man aged 35 to 55 with acute COVID-19.

DNA of the CDR3: TGTGCCAGCAGTGAAGCGGGCAGTCGTTCTCGCCAGCCCCAGCATTTT. The encoded protein is CASSEAGSRSRQPQHF. The chain uses TRBV2 and TRBJ1-5, with D unresolved. V lost 0 bases, J lost 7 bases, and 16 bases lay in between. From germline, CDR1 is SNHLY and CDR2 FYNNEI. The CDR3 contains 16 residues.